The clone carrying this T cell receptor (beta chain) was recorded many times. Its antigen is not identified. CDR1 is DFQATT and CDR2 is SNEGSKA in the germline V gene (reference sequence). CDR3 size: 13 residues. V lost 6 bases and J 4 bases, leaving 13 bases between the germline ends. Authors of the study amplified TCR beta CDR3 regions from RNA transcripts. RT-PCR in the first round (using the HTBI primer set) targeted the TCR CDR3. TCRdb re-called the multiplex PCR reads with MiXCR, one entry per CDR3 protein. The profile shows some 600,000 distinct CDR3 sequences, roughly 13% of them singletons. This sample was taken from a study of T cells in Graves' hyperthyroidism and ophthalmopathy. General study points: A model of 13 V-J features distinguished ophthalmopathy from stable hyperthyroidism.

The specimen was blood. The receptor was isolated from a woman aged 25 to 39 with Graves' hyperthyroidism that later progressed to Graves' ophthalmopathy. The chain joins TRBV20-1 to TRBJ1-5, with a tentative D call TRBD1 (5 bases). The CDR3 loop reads CSALVGTNQPQHF. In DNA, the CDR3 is TGCAGTGCCCTGGTAGGGACTAATCAGCCCCAGCATTTT.